This T cell receptor beta chain was obtained from a study of T cells in localized non-small cell lung cancer. The V end was cut by 0 bases, the J end by 5 bases, with 10 bases between. The germline V gene encodes CDR1 SGDLS and CDR2 YYNGEE. The CDR3 is 14 amino acids. Concerning this clone: Its specificity is unknown.

Profiled with immunoSEQ multiplex PCR; TCRdb holds only in-frame clones, not every one. The data contain over a thousand clones, 22% of them singletons. Findings and limits, study-wide: A median of roughly 52 of the top 100 tumor clones appeared in adjacent lung, which was paired and uninvolved.

The chain couples TRBV9 to TRBJ2-3; no reliable D call. The clonotype originates from a woman aged 40-69 years with stage I lung adenocarcinoma. This material consisted of normal lung tissue next to the tumor, taken before any cancer treatment. This CDR3 reads CASSVGGYGDTQYF. CDR3 coding DNA: TGTGCCAGCAGCGTAGGTGGGTACGGAGATACGCAGTATTTT. The full variable domain, completed using reference TRBV9 and TRBJ2-3, is DSGVTQTPKHLITATGQRVTLRCSPRSGDLSVYWYQQSLDQGLQFLIQYYNGEERAKGNILERFSAQQFPDLHSELNLSSLELGDSALYFCASSVGGYGDTQYFGPGTRLTVL.